This is a list of T cell receptor beta chains from one sample in a study of cytomegalovirus exposure and HLA in healthy donors. Method: immunoSEQ multiplex PCR; TCRdb's copy keeps in-frame clones and lacks some. The sample has about 130,000 clones, around 76% seen once. Sequences were obtained from PBMCs. These receptor sequences come from a woman aged 50 to 65 in good health and CMV-seronegative. CDR3s include the opening cysteine and the closing phenylalanine or tryptophan. A D gene is named only where the DNA matches it firmly. Clone size appears in some rows only: once, few, many, or a class for an expanded clone.

j_call	clone_size	d_call	v_call	cdr3_nt	cdr3_aa
TRBJ2-5	-	-	TRBV2	TGTGCCAGCATTCTCCGGGAGACCCAGTACTTC	CASILRETQYF
TRBJ2-3	-	TRBD1	TRBV9	TGTGCCAGCAGCTACGGGACAGGGGGCGCAACAGATACGCAGTATTTT	CASSYGTGGATDTQYF
TRBJ1-4	few	-	TRBV19	TGTGCCAGTAGTATAAACCAGCGGGGGGATGAAAAACTGTTTTTT	CASSINQRGDEKLFF
TRBJ2-3	-	TRBD2	TRBV9	TGTGCCAGCAGCGTCGCAGCGGGAGGGGCCACAGATACGCAGTATTTT	CASSVAAGGATDTQYF
TRBJ1-1	-	TRBD1	TRBV27	TGTGCCAGCAGTCAAACGAACAGGGGACGAACTGAAGCTTTCTTT	CASSQTNRGRTEAFF
TRBJ2-3	-	TRBD2	TRBV12-5	TGTGCTAGTGGTCGATCACGGGGACTAGCGGGAGAGGATACGCAGTATTTT	CASGRSRGLAGEDTQYF
TRBJ2-1	-	TRBD1	TRBV25-1	TGTGCCAGCAGTGAGTATCCCGGGACAGGGGACAATGAGCAGTTCTTC	CASSEYPGTGDNEQFF
TRBJ2-7	once	-	TRBV27	TGTGCCAGCAGTGCGCCAGGGGCCTACTACGAGCAGTACTTC	CASSAPGAYYEQYF
TRBJ1-5	-	-	TRBV30	TGTGCCTGGAGTTTCGGAGTCAATCAGCCCCAGAATTTT	CAWSFGVNQPQNF
TRBJ2-7	-	TRBD2	TRBV25-1	TGTGCCAGCAGTGAATATTTAGCGGGAGACGGCGAGCAGTACTTC	CASSEYLAGDGEQYF
TRBJ1-1	-	-	TRBV5-1	TGCGCCAGCAGCTTCGACGTGGGCTTATCGAACACTGAAGCTTTCTTT	CASSFDVGLSNTEAFF
TRBJ1-3	-	-	TRBV27	TGTGCCAGCAGTTTATCGCCCTATTTCTCTGGAAACACCATATATTTT	CASSLSPYFSGNTIYF
TRBJ1-1	-	-	TRBV7-2	TGTGCCAGCAGCTTAGGGACAGAGAACACTGAAGCTTTCTTT	CASSLGTENTEAFF
TRBJ1-3	-	-	TRBV5-5	TGTGCCAGCAGCTCCGTACGGACAGTTGGAAACACCATATATTTT	CASSSVRTVGNTIYF
TRBJ1-1	few	-	TRBV6-6	TGTGCCAGCAGTTACTCGCAGGGCTCTGAAGCTTTCTTT	CASSYSQGSEAFF
TRBJ1-1	-	-	TRBV20-1	TGCAGTGCTACCGTCGGGGTTGTGGCTTTCTTT	CSATVGVVAFF
TRBJ2-2	few	TRBD1	TRBV18	TGTGCCAGCTCACTGTCGACAGGGAGAAACACCGGGGAGCTGTTTTTT	CASSLSTGRNTGELFF
TRBJ1-1	-	TRBD1	TRBV19	TGTGCCAGTAGTATTGGGACAGGTACCGGGATTGAAGCTTTCTTT	CASSIGTGTGIEAFF
TRBJ2-5	-	TRBD1	TRBV4-2	TGTGCCAGCAGCCAACTCCCAGGGGGCCGGGAGACCCAGTACTTC	CASSQLPGGRETQYF
TRBJ2-1	-	TRBD2	TRBV9	TGTGCCAGCAGCGCCGGGAGACTAGCGGGAAACTCCTACAATGAGCAGTTCTTC	CASSAGRLAGNSYNEQFF
TRBJ1-2	-	TRBD1	TRBV9	TGTGCCAGCAGCTTGAGCCCGGGACAGGGATTCTATGGCTACACCTTC	CASSLSPGQGFYGYTF
TRBJ2-3	few	TRBD1	TRBV9	TGTGCCAGCAGCGCAACTCAGGGGGCCGGCACAGATACGCAGTATTTT	CASSATQGAGTDTQYF
TRBJ1-1	-	TRBD1	TRBV19	TGTGCCAGTAGTATAACAGGGGTCCCGAACACTGAAGCTTTCTTT	CASSITGVPNTEAFF
TRBJ1-1	-	-	TRBV5-4	TGTGCCAGCAGCTTTTTCCCGCGGGGAGGGCCTAGGGACACTGAAGCTTTCTTT	CASSFFPRGGPRDTEAFF
TRBJ1-2	-	-	TRBV27	TGTGCCAGCAGCCTGGGGCCTTCTAACTATGGCTACACCTTC	CASSLGPSNYGYTF
TRBJ1-4	-	-	TRBV6-4	TGTGCCAGCAGTGACTCAGGGACTCCGCATGAAAAACTGTTTTTT	CASSDSGTPHEKLFF
TRBJ2-4	-	TRBD1	TRBV5-1	TGCGCCAGCAGCTGGCAGGGGGCCGGAGGTCACATTCAGTACTTC	CASSWQGAGGHIQYF
TRBJ2-7	few	TRBD2	TRBV28	TGTGCCATAAAACGGGGGGGGGCAAGCTCCTACGAGCAGTACTTC	CAIKRGGASSYEQYF
TRBJ1-2	-	TRBD1	TRBV6-1	TGTGCCAGCGGCAAAAGACAGGGGATCTATGGCTACACCTTC	CASGKRQGIYGYTF
TRBJ1-2	-	-	TRBV27	TGTGCCAGCAGTGGGGGAGGGACGGCCAACTATGGCTACACCTTC	CASSGGGTANYGYTF
TRBJ1-5	-	TRBD1	TRBV19	TGTGCCAGTGGCCGTGCTCCGGACAGGGGGATTAATCAGCCCCAGCATTTT	CASGRAPDRGINQPQHF
TRBJ2-4	-	-	TRBV9	TGTGCCAGCAGCGTAGTAGGGGTAGGCATTCAGTACTTC	CASSVVGVGIQYF
TRBJ1-2	-	-	TRBV29-1	-	CSVGQGIGGYPF
TRBJ2-7	-	TRBD1	TRBV7-2	TGTGCCAGCAGCCGGTCCGGGACAGGGCTCTACGAGCAGTACTTC	CASSRSGTGLYEQYF
TRBJ2-1	-	TRBD2	TRBV15	TGTGCCACCAGCAGAGAGTGGGCGGGAGTAGGGGCCCGGACGGGAAATGAGCAGTTCTTC	CATSREWAGVGARTGNEQFF
TRBJ2-7	-	TRBD1	TRBV6-5	TGTGCCAGCAGTTACAGTCCGGGACAGACCACCTACGAGCAGTACTTC	CASSYSPGQTTYEQYF
TRBJ1-2	-	-	TRBV4-1	TGCGCCAGCAGCCAAGAACTAGCGGGAGGTTCCTATGGCTACACCTTC	CASSQELAGGSYGYTF
TRBJ2-3	-	TRBD2	TRBV5-1	TGCGCCAGCAGCCCTAGCGGGAGTCCGGAAGATACGCAGTATTTT	CASSPSGSPEDTQYF
TRBJ2-1	few	-	TRBV2	TGTGCCAGCAAGCAGGGAATCAATGAGCAGTTCTTC	CASKQGINEQFF
TRBJ1-4	few	-	TRBV5-6	TGTGCCAGCAGATCGGGAGCCCGTGAAAAACTGTTTTTT	CASRSGAREKLFF
TRBJ1-2	-	TRBD1	TRBV19	TGTGCCAGTAGTACCCGGACAGGGAACTATGGCTACACCTTC	CASSTRTGNYGYTF
TRBJ2-2	-	TRBD1	TRBV18	TGTGCCAGCTCAAGGGGGCAGAACACCGGGGAGCTGTTTTTT	CASSRGQNTGELFF
TRBJ2-5	few	-	TRBV29-1	TGCAGCGTTCGCACGTGGAGAGACCAAGAGACCCAGTACTTC	CSVRTWRDQETQYF
TRBJ2-7	-	-	TRBV14	TGTGCCAGCAGCCACCGTGACTACCCTACCTACGAGCAGTACTTC	CASSHRDYPTYEQYF
TRBJ1-3	-	TRBD1	TRBV4-1	TGCGCCAGCAGCCAAGACAGGGGGCCTGGAAACACCATATATTTT	CASSQDRGPGNTIYF
TRBJ2-1	-	TRBD2	TRBV12-5	TGTGCTAGTGGAACCCTAGCGGGAGGCGACAATGAGCAGTTCTTC	CASGTLAGGDNEQFF
TRBJ1-5	-	-	TRBV4-2	TGTGCCAGCAGCCCCGACCCGCGCGGGCAGCCCCAGCATTTT	CASSPDPRGQPQHF
TRBJ2-1	few	TRBD1	TRBV7-2	TGTGCCAGCAGCTTAGCCTACAGGGGGCAGTTCCAGTTCTTC	CASSLAYRGQFQFF
TRBJ1-4	few	-	TRBV7-9	TGTGCCAGCAGCTCACGCCCGGGTGAAAAACTGTTTTTT	CASSSRPGEKLFF
TRBJ1-5	-	-	TRBV28	TGTGCCAGCAGTTCAAGACTCAGTCCGCAGCCCCAGCATTTT	CASSSRLSPQPQHF
TRBJ2-7	few	-	TRBV6-5	TGTGCCAGCAGTAGCGCCGGGATCTACGAGCAGTACTTC	CASSSAGIYEQYF
TRBJ2-7	-	TRBD2	TRBV5-8	TGTGCCAGCAGCCGCCGGGGGGGTGGGCCTCCCTACGAGCAGTACTTC	CASSRRGGGPPYEQYF
TRBJ2-3	-	TRBD2	TRBV4-2	TGTGCCAGCAGCCAAGATCGGGTACTAGCGGGAACAGATACGCAGTATTTT	CASSQDRVLAGTDTQYF
TRBJ2-3	-	TRBD2	TRBV5-1	TGCGCCAGCAGCCCCGGACTAGCGGTTAACACAGATACGCAGTATTTT	CASSPGLAVNTDTQYF
TRBJ2-1	-	TRBD2	TRBV5-6	TGTGCCAGCAGCTTTGGGACTAGCGGGAACAATGAGCAGTTCTTC	CASSFGTSGNNEQFF
TRBJ2-3	-	TRBD2	TRBV7-2	TGTGCCAGCAGCTTAAGAAGCGGGAGCGGAGTCGGTCTAGATACGCAGTATTTT	CASSLRSGSGVGLDTQYF